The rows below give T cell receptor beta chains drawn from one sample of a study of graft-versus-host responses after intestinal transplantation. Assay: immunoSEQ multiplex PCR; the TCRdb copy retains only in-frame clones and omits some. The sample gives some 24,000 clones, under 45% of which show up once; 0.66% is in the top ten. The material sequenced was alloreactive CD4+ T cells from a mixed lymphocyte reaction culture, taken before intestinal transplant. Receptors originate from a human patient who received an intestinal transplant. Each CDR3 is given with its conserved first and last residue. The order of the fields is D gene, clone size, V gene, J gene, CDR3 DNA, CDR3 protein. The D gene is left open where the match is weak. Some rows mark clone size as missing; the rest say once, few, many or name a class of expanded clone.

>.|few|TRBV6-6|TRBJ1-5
TGTGCCAGCAGTCAAGTCGGGGGGCCGGGTAAGCCCCAGCATTTT
CASSQVGGPGKPQHF
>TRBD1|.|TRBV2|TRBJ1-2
TGTGCCAGCAGAGGGGACAGCTATGGCTACACCTTC
CASRGDSYGYTF
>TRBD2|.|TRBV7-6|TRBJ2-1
TGTGCCAGCAGCCCCGTTGGTAGCGGGGGGTACAATGAGCAGTTCTTC
CASSPVGSGGYNEQFF
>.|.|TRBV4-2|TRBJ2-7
TGTGCCAGCAGGGGTTCGACAGACGCCTACGAGCAGTACTTC
CASRGSTDAYEQYF
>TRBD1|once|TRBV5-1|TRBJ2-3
TGCGCCAGCAGCCCCTTCCGGGACAGGGAAAATACGCAGTATTTT
CASSPFRDRENTQYF
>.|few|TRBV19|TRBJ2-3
TGTGCCAGTAGTTCAGGGCCAATCACAGATACGCAGTATTTT
CASSSGPITDTQYF
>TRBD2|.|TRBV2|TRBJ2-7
TGTGCCAGCACGGCGGGGAGCGGGAGTGTCCACGAGCAGTACTTC
CASTAGSGSVHEQYF
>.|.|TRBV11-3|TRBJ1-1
TGTGCCAGCAGCCTGTACACTGAAGCTTTCTTT
CASSLYTEAFF
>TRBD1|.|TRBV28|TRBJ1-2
TGTGCCAGCACCAGGACAGGGGTCGGGGACACCTTC
CASTRTGVGDTF
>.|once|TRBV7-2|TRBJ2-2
TGTGCCAGCAGCTCGACTAGATCCTCCGGGGAGCTGTTTTTT
CASSSTRSSGELFF
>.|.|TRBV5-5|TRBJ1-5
TGTGCCAGCAGCTTGTTTTTGCGGGACAATCAGCCCCAGCATTTT
CASSLFLRDNQPQHF
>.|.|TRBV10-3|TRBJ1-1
TGTGCCATCAGTGCAGGGAGGCCCTGGGGCACTGAAGCTTTCTTT
CAISAGRPWGTEAFF
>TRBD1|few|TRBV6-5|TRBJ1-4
TGTGCCAGCAGTACTACGGGACAGGGGGCAAAACTGTTTTTT
CASSTTGQGAKLFF
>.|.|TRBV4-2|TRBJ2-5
TGTGCCAGCGGACGACAGTCAGAAGAGACCCAGTACTTC
CASGRQSEETQYF
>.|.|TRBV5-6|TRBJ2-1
TGTGCCAGCAGCTCAAGACCAGGAAGGCAGTTCTTC
CASSSRPGRQFF
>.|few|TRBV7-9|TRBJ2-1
TGTGCCAGCAGCCTCGGGGGTGAGCAGTTCTTC
CASSLGGEQFF
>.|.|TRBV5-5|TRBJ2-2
TGTGCCAGCAGACCCCGGCAGGCGTACACCGGGGAGCTGTTTTTT
CASRPRQAYTGELFF
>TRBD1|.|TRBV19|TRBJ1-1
TGTGCCAGCCGGGACAGAAGTATGAACACTGAAGCTTTCTTT
CASRDRSMNTEAFF
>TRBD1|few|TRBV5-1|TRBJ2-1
TGCGCCAAAGAGACAGGGTCCAATGAGCAGTTCTTC
CAKETGSNEQFF
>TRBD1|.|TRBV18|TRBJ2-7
TGTGCCAGCTCACTCGGACAGGTTTCCTACGAGCAGTACTTC
CASSLGQVSYEQYF
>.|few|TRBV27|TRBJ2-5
TGTGCCAGCAGTTTATCGAGGATTGCAGAGACCCAGTACTTC
CASSLSRIAETQYF
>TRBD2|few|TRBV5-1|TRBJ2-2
TGCGCCAGCAGCTTGGCGGCGGGAGGGCCGGGCACCGGGGAGCTGTTTTTT
CASSLAAGGPGTGELFF
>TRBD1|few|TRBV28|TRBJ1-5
TGTGCCAGCAGTTTATTGGACAGGGAGCATCAGCCCCAGCATTTT
CASSLLDREHQPQHF
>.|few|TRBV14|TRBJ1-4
TGTGCCAGCAGCTCGCAGTTTAATGAAAAACTGTTTTTT
CASSSQFNEKLFF
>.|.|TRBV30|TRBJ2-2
TGTGCCTGGAGTGGGTCAGGGTGGGGGGAGCTGTTTTTT
CAWSGSGWGELFF
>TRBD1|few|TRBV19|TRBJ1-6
TGTGCCAGTAGTAGGGACAGGGGGCACGGTCCCCTCCACTTT
CASSRDRGHGPLHF
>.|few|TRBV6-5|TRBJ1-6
TGTGCCAGCAGACTGTCGGGTAATAATTCACCCCTCCACTTT
CASRLSGNNSPLHF